This T cell receptor beta chain comes out of a study of blood T cell repertoires in COVID-19. The table lists this clone with a few counts. The CDR3 consists of 13 residues. V was cut by 7 bases and J by 10 bases, with 18 bases left in between. Original data processing: It was from reference gene primer amplification that nucleated cell counts were estimated. TCRdb's copy holds only in-frame clones and misses some; the assay was immunoSEQ multiplex PCR. That table is the source of V, J and clone size, and D and trimming were worked out from the DNA. The sample holds around 60,000 clones, approximately 86% seen once.

Sequenced sample: peripheral blood. This sequence was found in a man between 45 and 60 years old with active COVID-19. The J gene is TRBJ2-3, the V gene TRBV12-3 or TRBV12-4; D is undetermined. CDR3 nucleotides: TGTGCCAGCACCCAGAGGATAGAATGGGCGCAGTATTTT. It codes for CASTQRIEWAQYF.